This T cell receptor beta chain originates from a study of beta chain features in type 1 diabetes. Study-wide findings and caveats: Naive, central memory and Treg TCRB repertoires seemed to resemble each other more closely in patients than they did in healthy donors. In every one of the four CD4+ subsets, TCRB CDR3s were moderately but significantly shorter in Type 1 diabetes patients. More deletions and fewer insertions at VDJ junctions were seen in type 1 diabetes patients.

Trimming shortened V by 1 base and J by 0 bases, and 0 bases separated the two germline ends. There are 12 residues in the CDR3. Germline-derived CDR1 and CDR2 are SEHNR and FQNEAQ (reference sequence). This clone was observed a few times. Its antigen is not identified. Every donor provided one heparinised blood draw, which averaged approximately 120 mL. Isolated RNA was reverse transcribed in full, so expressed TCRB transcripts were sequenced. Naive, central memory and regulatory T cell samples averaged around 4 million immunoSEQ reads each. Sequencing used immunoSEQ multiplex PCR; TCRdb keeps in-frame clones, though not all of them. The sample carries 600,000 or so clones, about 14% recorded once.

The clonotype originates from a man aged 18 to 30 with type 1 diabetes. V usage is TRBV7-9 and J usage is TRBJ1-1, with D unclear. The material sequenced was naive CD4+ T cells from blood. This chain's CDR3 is CASSLVNTEAFF. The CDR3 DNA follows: TGTGCCAGCAGCTTAGTGAACACTGAAGCTTTCTTT.